This passage covers 25 T cell receptor beta chains from one sample sequenced in a study of vaccination and CD4 T cells after COVID-19. No cognate antigen is known for these TCRs. As to treatment: roughly nine-day PBMC culture with coronavirus spike peptide pools or control peptides (ViraFEST assay). Sequencing of the DNA from cultured CD4+ T cells was carried out with the Oncomine TCR Beta short-read assay. TCRdb passed the PCR reads through MiXCR, listing each CDR3 protein once. The sample shows about 25,000 distinct CDR3 sequences, around half of them seen only once. The source material was CD4+ T cells from blood, cultured in vitro. Receptors were obtained from a human donor who had recovered from COVID-19.

This clonotype was counted a few times. The J gene is TRBJ2-3, the V gene TRBV7-9; 7 bases are shared with TRBD2. This CDR3 is built from 16 residues. Germline-derived CDR1 and CDR2 are SEHNR and FQNEAQ (reference sequence). V gave up 3 bases and J gave up 0 bases; unmatched junction bases: 6. The CDR3, as DNA: TGTGCCAGCAGCTTGAGTCTTAGCGGGAGCACAGATACGCAGTATTTT. The encoded protein is CASSLSLSGSTDTQYF. Based on the CDR3 plus reference TRBV7-9 and TRBJ2-3, the full variable domain is DTGVSQNPRHKITKRGQNVTFRCDPISEHNRLYWYRQTLGQGPEFLTYFQNEAQLEKSRLLSDRFSAERPKGSFSTLEIQRTEQGDSAMYLCASSLSLSGSTDTQYFGPGTRLTVL.

The J gene is TRBJ1-5, the V gene TRBV19, with D uncertain. Germline CDR1 reads LNHDA; CDR2 reads SQIVND (reference sequence). This CDR3 is 14 amino acids long. Trimming shortened V by 5 bases and J by 2 bases, and 10 bases separated the two germline ends. CDR3: CASSSSSGNQPQHF. For the CDR3, the DNA is TGTGCCAGTAGTTCTTCGTCCGGCAATCAGCCCCAGCATTTT.

On this clonotype itself: Germline is not matched at one junction end, which may reflect a read error. This CDR3 is CASSLASHNEQFF. As DNA, the CDR3 is TGCGCCAGCAGCTTAGCTTCCCACAATGAGCAGTTCTTC. This chain links TRBV7-9 with TRBJ2-1; D is unclear. The CDR3 is made up of 13 amino acids. CDR1 and CDR2 from the germline V gene are SEHNR and FQNEAQ (reference sequence). The full variable domain, completed using reference TRBV7-9 and TRBJ2-1, is DTGVSQNPRHKITKRGQNVTFRCDPISEHNRLYWYRQTLGQGPEFLTYFQNEAQLEKSRLLSDRFSAERPKGSFSTLEIQRTEQGDSAMYLCASSLASHNEQFFGPGTRLTVL.

This clonotype occurred a few times. This chain joins TRBV6-5 and TRBJ1-1, with D possibly being TRBD1 (5 bases). Germline CDR1 is MNHEY and CDR2 is SVGAGI. The CDR3 sequence is 13 residues long. Trimming pared 2 bases from V and 7 bases from J, leaving 11 bases between. Here the CDR3 reads CASSYPGRGEAFF. The CDR3, as DNA: TGTGCCAGCAGTTACCCAGGGAGAGGTGAAGCTTTCTTT.

This chain connects TRBV7-2 to TRBJ1-1; D is unresolved. The CDR3 has 13 residues. Germline V gives CDR1 SGHTA, CDR2 FQGNSA. Trimming removed 2 bases at V and 4 bases at J, with 8 bases between. The CDR3 loop reads CASSLHIPTEAFF. CDR3 sequence (DNA): TGTGCCAGCAGCTTACATATCCCCACTGAAGCTTTCTTT.

This chain connects TRBV6-1 to TRBJ1-1, with TRBD1 as a possible D gene (6 bases). Trimming removed 5 bases at V and 1 base at J, with 14 bases between. The CDR3 spans 15 residues. The germline CDR1 and CDR2 sequences are MNHNS and SASEGT. Here the CDR3 DNA reads TGTGCCAGCAGTCAGCCAGGGGCCTCGAACACTGAAGCTTTCTTT. Translation: CASSQPGASNTEAFF.

V and J are TRBV4-2 and TRBJ2-4; perhaps TRBD1 as D (5 bases). The CDR3 is 16 residues long. Trimming removed 0 bases at V and 2 bases at J, with 11 bases between. Germline V gives CDR1 LGHNA, CDR2 YNFKEQ. CDR3 loop: CASSQEMTVPKNIQYF. The DNA for the CDR3 is TGTGCCAGCAGCCAAGAAATGACAGTTCCCAAAAACATTCAGTACTTC.

V is TRBV4-1 and J is TRBJ1-5; TRBD1 aligns across 7 bases. CDR1 MGHRA and CDR2 YSYEKL come from the germline V gene. CDR3 length: 16 amino acids. V lost 4 bases and J lost 1; bases outside the gene matches: 7. The CDR3 DNA reads as TGCGCCAGCAGCCGTGACGGGACAGCAAGCAATCAGCCCCAGCATTTT. Amino acids: CASSRDGTASNQPQHF.

In its sample, this clonotype was seen a few times. The chain carries TRBV19 and TRBJ2-1; D call uncertain. Per the germline V gene, CDR1 is LNHDA and CDR2 is SQIVND (reference sequence). V shed 5 bases and J shed 2 bases, with 10 bases lying between them. The CDR3 contains 14 residues. Written as DNA, the CDR3 is TGTGCCAGTAGTCCGACGGCCACCTACAATGAGCAGTTCTTC. This sequence encodes CASSPTATYNEQFF.

This chain links TRBV4-1 with TRBJ1-6; D is uncertain. Per the germline V gene, CDR1 is MGHRA and CDR2 is YSYEKL. The CDR3 runs 18 residues. Trimming cost V 0 bases and J 3 bases, with 15 bases left between them. CDR3 amino acids: CASSQERLERFYNSPLHF. The DNA of the CDR3 is TGCGCCAGCAGCCAAGAAAGGTTAGAGAGATTCTATAATTCACCCCTCCACTTT.

The chain joins TRBV20-1 to TRBJ2-3; 10 bases fit TRBD2. The length of the CDR3 is 15 residues. CDR1 and CDR2 (germline): DFQATT, SNEGSKA (reference sequence). V lost 0 bases to trimming and J lost 6 bases; unmatched junction nucleotides: 6. DNA for the CDR3: TGCAGTGCTAGAGAAGCGGGGGGGCCTCGGGATACGCAGTATTTT. Translation: CSAREAGGPRDTQYF.

This clonotype was seen a few times. V gene TRBV5-1 combines with J gene TRBJ1-6; 10 bases line up with TRBD1. CDR3 size: 19 residues. From germline, CDR1 is SGHRS and CDR2 YFSETQ. With 4 bases clipped from V and 0 bases from J, the junction kept 10 bases outside the gene matches. The CDR3 bases are TGCGCCAGCAGCCGCTCGGGACAGGGGTCGAGCTCCTATAATTCACCCCTCCACTTT. Protein sequence: CASSRSGQGSSSYNSPLHF.

The chain employs TRBV6-1 and TRBJ2-7, with TRBD1 identical over 7 bases. Germline-derived CDR1 and CDR2 are MNHNS and SASEGT. The CDR3 consists of 14 residues. Trimming took 5 bases from V and 3 from J; bases not matched to a gene: 7. CDR3 coding DNA: TGTGCCAGCAGTAGGTCCCAGGGGGTCTACGAGCAGTACTTC. Its translation is CASSRSQGVYEQYF.

This clonotype showed up just once. This chain connects TRBV7-3 to TRBJ2-5, with 8 bases identical to TRBD2. The CDR3 length is 14 residues. From germline, CDR1 is SGHTA and CDR2 FQGTGA. With 4 bases clipped from V and 5 bases from J, the junction kept 6 bases outside the gene matches. The chain's CDR3 is CASSSGGALETQYF. The CDR3, as DNA: TGTGCCAGCAGCTCCGGGGGGGCGTTGGAGACCCAGTACTTC.

The genes are TRBV20-1 and TRBJ2-4, with 9 positions matching TRBD2. The J segment lost 0 bases and the V segment lost 0 bases, leaving 12 bases of the junction unmatched. Germline V gene lookup returns CDR1 DFQATT and CDR2 SNEGSKA (reference sequence). CDR3 length: 19 residues. In DNA, the CDR3 is TGCAGTGCTAGAGATCGGGCTAGCGGGGCAGCCCTAGCCAAAAACATTCAGTACTTC. Its protein is CSARDRASGAALAKNIQYF.

This rearrangement joins TRBV14 to TRBJ2-7, with D perhaps TRBD1 (6 bases). CDR3 length equals 15 residues. The V and J ends lost 1 base and 6 bases respectively, with 16 bases between them. Germline loops: CDR1 SGHDN, CDR2 FVKESK. CDR3 in DNA: TGTGCCAGCAGCCAAGTGGGGGCCGAGAGGAGCGAGCAGTACTTC. It encodes CASSQVGAERSEQYF.

The table lists this clonotype with a few counts. The chain uses TRBV6-5 and TRBJ2-5; 7 nucleotides align to TRBD1. This CDR3 comprises 15 residues. Germline V gene sequence: CDR1 MNHEY, CDR2 SVGAGI. Unmatched junction bases numbered 3, after V lost 0 bases and J lost 2 bases. This chain's CDR3 is CASSYSPGQQETQYF. CDR3 coding DNA: TGTGCCAGCAGTTACTCCCCGGGACAGCAAGAGACCCAGTACTTC.

The genes are TRBV28 and TRBJ1-1; 10 nucleotides align to TRBD1. The CDR3 has 14 residues. CDR1 and CDR2 (germline): MDHEN, SYDVKM. J lost 0 bases, V lost 9 bases, and 4 bases had no gene match. The CDR3 sequence is CASETGGMNTEAFF. CDR3 DNA sequence: TGTGCCAGTGAGACAGGGGGCATGAACACTGAAGCTTTCTTT.

The chain employs TRBV4-3 and TRBJ1-2; TRBD1 might be the D (5 bases). The germline V gene encodes CDR1 LGHNA and CDR2 YSLEER. With 1 base removed from V and 0 bases from J, the gap between germline ends came to 12 bases. This CDR3 is built from 16 residues. CDR3 coding DNA: TGCGCCAGCAGCCAAGGGGGCGGGGGGGCTAACTATGGCTACACCTTC. Amino acid sequence: CASSQGGGGANYGYTF.

A few counts support this clonotype. This chain uses TRBV6-5 with TRBJ1-2; a possible D gene is TRBD1 (5 bases). Trimming took off 2 bases at V and 4 bases at J, with 11 bases between the two ends. Germline CDR1 and CDR2: MNHEY and SVGAGI. The CDR3 loop spans 14 amino acids. For the CDR3, the DNA is TGTGCCAGCAGTTACATAGACAGTCTCTATGGCTACACCTTC. Encoded protein: CASSYIDSLYGYTF.

In its sample, this clonotype was seen a few times. The chain combines TRBV2 with TRBJ2-5; D call uncertain. The length of the CDR3 is 11 residues. V dropped 4 bases and J dropped 5 bases, with 5 bases sitting between them. CDR1 is SNHLY, CDR2 FYNNEI, per germline. CDR3 in DNA: TGTGCCAGCAGTGTCCGGGAGACCCAGTACTTC. Translating it yields CASSVRETQYF. Supplemented by reference TRBV2 and TRBJ2-5, the full variable domain reads EPEVTQTPSHQVTQMGQEVILRCVPISNHLYFYWYRQILGQKVEFLVSFYNNEISEKSEIFDDQFSVERPDGSNFTLKIRSTKLEDSAMYFCASSVRETQYFGPGTRLLVL.

The V call is TRBV27, the J call TRBJ2-4; D is perhaps TRBD1 or TRBD2 (5 bases each). V lost 4 bases, J lost 5 bases, and 9 bases lay in between. The CDR3 consists of 13 residues. Germline V CDR1 and CDR2: MNHEY, SMNVEV (reference sequence). In nucleotides, the CDR3 is TGTGCCAGCAGTTCGGGGCTGCAAAACATTCAGTACTTC. This gives the protein CASSSGLQNIQYF.

In this sample, this clonotype turned up a few times. The genes are TRBV7-8 and TRBJ1-5; D remains ambiguous. V lost 2 bases to trimming and J lost 2 bases, with 4 bases between them. Germline values: CDR1 SGHVS, CDR2 FQNEAQ. CDR3 length equals 13 residues. CDR3 loop: CASSLQGNQPQHF. The CDR3, as DNA: TGTGCCAGCAGCTTACAGGGCAATCAGCCCCAGCATTTT.

V is TRBV6-1 and J is TRBJ1-2, with D tentatively TRBD1 (6 bases). This CDR3 region has 15 residues. Trimming removed 6 bases at V and 2 bases at J, with 16 bases between. The germline V gene encodes CDR1 MNHNS and CDR2 SASEGT. The CDR3 is CASRPRGGFNYGYTF. CDR3 nucleotides: TGTGCCAGCAGGCCGAGGGGGGGTTTCAACTATGGCTACACCTTC.

The chain carries TRBV20-1 and TRBJ2-7; D possibly matches TRBD1 or TRBD2 (5 bases each). Trimming left V 5 bases short and J 2 bases short, with 16 bases between. Germline-derived CDR1 and CDR2 are DFQATT and SNEGSKA (reference sequence). This CDR3 is built from 14 residues. The DNA of the CDR3 is TGCAGTGCTCGGGCCGGGACGATCACCTACGAGCAGTACTTC. Translating gives CSARAGTITYEQYF.